This T cell receptor (beta chain) derives from a study of CD4 and CD8 cells across lung adenocarcinoma regions. Germline CDR1 is WSHSY and CDR2 is SAAADI. The V gene lost 4 bases and the J gene lost 2 bases, with 5 bases spanning the gap. This CDR3 is 12 amino acids long. The patients had localized lung adenocarcinoma, a non-small cell subtype. TCRdb re-called the PCR reads with MiXCR, one entry per CDR3 protein. This table holds tens of thousands of distinct CDR3 sequences, about half found once. The receptor comes from a female donor with lung adenocarcinoma. The CD4 and CD8 labels of this study may be unreliable. V usage is TRBV10-2 and J usage is TRBJ1-1, with D uncertain. Sequenced material: CD8+ T cells from the center of a lung tumor. DNA of the CDR3: TGCGCCAGCAGTGCGGCAAACACTGAAGCTTTCTTT. This translates into CASSAANTEAFF.